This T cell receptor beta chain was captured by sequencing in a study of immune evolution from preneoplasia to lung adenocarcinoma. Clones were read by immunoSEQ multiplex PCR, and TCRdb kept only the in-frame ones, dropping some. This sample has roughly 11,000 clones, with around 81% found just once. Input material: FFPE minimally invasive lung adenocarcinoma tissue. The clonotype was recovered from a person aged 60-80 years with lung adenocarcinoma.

CDR3 region: CATLDGRTGTGELFF. In DNA, the CDR3 is TGTGCCACACTGGACGGACGGACGGGGACCGGGGAGCTGTTTTTT. V gene TRBV27 combines with J gene TRBJ2-2; the D gene is possibly TRBD2 (5 bases). The CDR3 has 15 residues. Germline V lookup: CDR1 MNHEY, CDR2 SMNVEV (reference sequence). The V gene lost 10 bases and the J gene lost 5 bases, with 20 bases spanning the gap.